This T cell receptor (beta chain) was captured in a study of cytomegalovirus exposure and HLA in healthy donors. Study at large: A later analysis reported the same platform for the roughly 120 validation repertoires and the roughly 700 first-cohort repertoires.

Whole-study results and caveats: According to reports, the classifier identified cytomegalovirus status with high specificity and sensitivity. The study labeled under 200 TCR beta chains cytomegalovirus-associated.

Sequenced by immunoSEQ multiplex PCR; TCRdb stores in-frame clones only, minus some. The sample yields about 56,000 clones, approximately 90% seen once. Germline CDR1 and CDR2: SNHLY and FYNNEI. CDR3 length: 15 residues. V lost 0 bases to trimming and J lost 3 bases; unmatched junction nucleotides: 0. As to this clone: The antigen remains unidentified.

This TCR was sampled from a young man in good health and CMV-seronegative. The V call is TRBV2, the J call TRBJ2-1, with 9 bases lining up with TRBD2. Sequences were obtained from PBMCs. Written as DNA, the CDR3 is TGTGCCAGCAGTGAAGCTAGCGGGAGCTACAATGAGCAGTTCTTC. It codes for CASSEASGSYNEQFF.